Each of the 14 T cell receptor beta chains below was sequenced from the same sample in a study of blood T cell repertoires in COVID-19. Sequencing was performed with immunoSEQ multiplex PCR; in TCRdb, only in-frame clones are kept and a portion is missing. The sample carries about 250,000 clones, 87% recorded once. Sequenced input: PBMCs or T cells enriched from blood (not recorded which). The source of these receptors is a woman in her twenties or thirties with acute COVID-19.

V and J are TRBV3-1 (or the pseudogene TRBV3-2) and TRBJ2-7, with TRBD2 identical over 8 bases. Unmatched junction bases numbered 9, after V lost 1 base and J lost 4 bases. Germline assignment: CDR1 LGHDT and CDR2 YNNKEL (reference sequence). The CDR3 contains 16 residues. The CDR3 DNA sequence: TGTGCCAGCAGCCAAGGTCAGCGGGGGCAAAGTTACGAGCAGTACTTC. Encoded protein: CASSQGQRGQSYEQYF.

The chain links TRBV19 to TRBJ2-2; D gene uncertain. Trimming cost V 6 bases and J 0 bases, with 8 bases left between them. Germline lookup yields CDR1 LNHDA and CDR2 SQIVND (reference sequence). This CDR3 spans 14 amino acids. CDR3: CASSDKANTGELFF. The CDR3 DNA follows: TGTGCCAGTAGCGACAAGGCGAACACCGGGGAGCTGTTTTTT.

In this sample, this clone turned up once. This chain connects TRBV18 to TRBJ2-1, with 9 bases matching TRBD2. Germline CDR1 is KGHSH and CDR2 is LQKENI. The CDR3 is made up of 16 amino acids. Unmatched junction bases numbered 12, after V lost 3 bases and J lost 9 bases. In DNA, the CDR3 is TGTGCCAGCTCACCGTTGGCTAGCGGGGATGGTAGTGAGCAGTTCTTC. Protein product: CASSPLASGDGSEQFF. Variable domain in full (rest from reference TRBV18 and TRBJ2-1): NAGVMQNPRHLVRRRGQEARLRCSPMKGHSHVYWYRQLPEEGLKFMVYLQKENIIDESGMPKERFSAEFPKEGPSILRIQQVVRGDSAAYFCASSPLASGDGSEQFFGPGTRLTVL.

The chain couples TRBV23-1 to TRBJ2-1; 9 bases line up with TRBD2. TRBV23-1 is labeled an ORF, and its function is uncertain. The J segment lost 4 bases and the V segment lost 6 bases, leaving 4 bases of the junction unmatched. The CDR3 is 14 amino acids. CDR3 sequence: CASSSLAGYNEQFF. CDR3 nucleotide sequence: TGCGCCAGCAGCTCCCTAGCGGGGTACAATGAGCAGTTCTTC.

The chain has TRBV28 and TRBJ1-1; D gene unclear. V was clipped by 2 bases and J by 1 base, with 5 bases between them. The CDR3 is 13 residues long. Germline V gene lookup returns CDR1 MDHEN and CDR2 SYDVKM. CDR3 in amino acids: CASSLQQNTEAFF. The CDR3 DNA sequence: TGTGCCAGCAGTTTACAACAGAACACTGAAGCTTTCTTT.

This clone was recorded only once. The rearrangement joins TRBV6-5 to TRBJ1-1; maybe TRBD1 (6 bases). V lost 6 bases and J lost 11, with 19 bases in between. Germline CDR1 is MNHEY and CDR2 is SVGAGI. This CDR3 is built from 13 residues. The CDR3, as DNA: TGTGCCAGCAGCTCGACCTTTACAGGGCGGGCTTTCTTT. Its translation is CASSSTFTGRAFF.

V is TRBV7-2 and J is TRBJ1-1, with 9 positions matching TRBD1. CDR3 size: 14 residues. With V trimmed by 5 bases and J by 4 bases, 5 bases remained unmatched. The germline V gene encodes CDR1 SGHTA and CDR2 FQGNSA. Written as DNA, the CDR3 is TGTGCCAGCAGCATATCGACAGGGGGCACTGAAGCTTTCTTT. Its protein is CASSISTGGTEAFF.

The chain links TRBV15 to TRBJ2-2, with 9 bases lining up with TRBD1. Germline V gene sequence: CDR1 LNHNV, CDR2 YYDKDF (reference sequence). J gave up 3 bases and V 5 bases, and 7 bases lay outside the gene matches. CDR3 length: 16 residues. The DNA for the CDR3 is TGTGCCACCAGCTCCCGGACAGGGGCCTACACCGGGGAGCTGTTTTTT. This codes for CATSSRTGAYTGELFF.

The chain employs TRBV4-2 and TRBJ2-3; 8 nucleotides align to TRBD2. Germline CDR1 is LGHNA and CDR2 is YNFKEQ. The CDR3 has 15 amino acids. V lost 0 bases, J lost 5 bases, and 4 bases stayed unmatched. The CDR3 nucleotides read TGTGCCAGCAGCCAAGAATGGGGACTAGAAGATACGCAGTATTTT. This gives the protein CASSQEWGLEDTQYF.

The genes are TRBV11-2 and TRBJ2-2, with TRBD1 matching 7 bases. The CDR3 runs to 15 residues. Losses at the gene ends were 5 bases for V and 5 bases for J; bases not matched to a gene: 8. Germline CDR1 and CDR2: SGHAT and FQNNGV. The CDR3 spells CASSMMWDRTGELFF. CDR3 DNA: TGTGCCAGCAGCATGATGTGGGACAGAACCGGGGAGCTGTTTTTT.

The chain joins TRBV28 to TRBJ2-7, with TRBD2 matching 7 bases. V was clipped by 9 bases and J by 7 bases; unmatched bases: 12. From germline, CDR1 is MDHEN and CDR2 SYDVKM. This CDR3 has 13 residues. CDR3 protein: CASGGGRILEQYF. The DNA for the CDR3 is TGTGCCAGTGGCGGGGGACGCATACTGGAGCAGTACTTC.

This clone was counted once. The chain uses TRBV21-1 and TRBJ2-7; the table's D call of TRBD1 was not tested on the DNA. TRBV21-1 is tagged as a pseudogene. CDR3 length: 15 amino acids. Written as DNA, the CDR3 is TGTGCCAGCAGCAAAGTCACAGAGAGTTCCTACGAGCAGTACTTC. This sequence encodes CASSKVTESSYEQYF.

V is TRBV5-5 and J is TRBJ2-1; no firm D call. Trimming left V 1 base short and J 0 bases short, with 11 bases between. The CDR3 totals 16 residues. Germline V gene sequence: CDR1 SGHKS, CDR2 YYEKEE (reference sequence). In DNA form, the CDR3 reads TGTGCCAGCAGCTTGTTGCCGAGCATCTCCTACAATGAGCAGTTCTTC. It codes for CASSLLPSISYNEQFF.

The chain uses TRBV4-3 and TRBJ2-2, with a weak D call TRBD2 (5 bases). V lost 0 bases and J 3 bases, leaving 11 bases between the germline ends. CDR1 is LGHNA, CDR2 YSLEER, per germline. CDR3 length equals 16 residues. CDR3 in DNA: TGCGCCAGCAGCCAAGAAGTCAGCGGATACACCGGGGAGCTGTTTTTT. Protein: CASSQEVSGYTGELFF.